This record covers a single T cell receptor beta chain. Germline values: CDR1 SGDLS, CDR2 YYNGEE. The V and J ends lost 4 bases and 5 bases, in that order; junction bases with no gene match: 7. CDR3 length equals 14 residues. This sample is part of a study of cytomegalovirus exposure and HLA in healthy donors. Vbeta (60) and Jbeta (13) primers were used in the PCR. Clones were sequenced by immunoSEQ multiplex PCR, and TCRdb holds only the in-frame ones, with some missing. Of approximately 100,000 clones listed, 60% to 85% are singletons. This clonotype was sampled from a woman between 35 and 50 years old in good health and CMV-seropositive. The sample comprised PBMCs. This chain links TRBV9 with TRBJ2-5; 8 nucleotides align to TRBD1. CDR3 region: CASSPLDRVETQYF. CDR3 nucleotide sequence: TGTGCCAGCAGCCCCTTGGACAGGGTCGAGACCCAGTACTTC.